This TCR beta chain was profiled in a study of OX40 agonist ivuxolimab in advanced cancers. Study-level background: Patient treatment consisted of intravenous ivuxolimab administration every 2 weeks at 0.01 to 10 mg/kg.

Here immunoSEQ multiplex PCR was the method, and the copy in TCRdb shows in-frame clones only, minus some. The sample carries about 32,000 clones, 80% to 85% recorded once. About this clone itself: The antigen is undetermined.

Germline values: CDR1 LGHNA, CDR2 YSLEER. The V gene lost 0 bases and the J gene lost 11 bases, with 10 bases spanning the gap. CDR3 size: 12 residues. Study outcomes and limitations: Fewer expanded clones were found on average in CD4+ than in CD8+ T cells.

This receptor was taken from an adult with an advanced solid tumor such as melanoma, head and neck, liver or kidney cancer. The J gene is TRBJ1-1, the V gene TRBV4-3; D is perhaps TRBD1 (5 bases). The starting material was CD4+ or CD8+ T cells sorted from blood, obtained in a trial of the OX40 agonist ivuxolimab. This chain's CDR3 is CASSQDGGVAFF. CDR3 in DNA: TGCGCCAGCAGCCAAGATGGGGGAGTGGCTTTCTTT.